The 14 T cell receptor beta chains reported below all come from one sample, sequenced in a study of T cell changes during pregnancy in multiple sclerosis. Using immunoSEQ multiplex PCR, the repertoire was profiled, and TCRdb retains in-frame clones only, with some absent. The sample yields around 72,000 clones, 91% seen once. This specimen consisted of peripheral blood, obtained in the third trimester of pregnancy. These receptor sequences come from a female donor in good health, enrolled as a control in a pregnancy study.

The V call is TRBV7-2, the J call TRBJ1-2, with D perhaps matching TRBD1 (6 bases). Between the trimmed V and J ends, which lost 5 bases and 5 bases, there was a span of 24 bases. Germline V CDR1 and CDR2: SGHTA, FQGNSA. CDR3 size: 17 residues. CDR3 DNA sequence: TGTGCCAGCAGCCGAACAGGGTCTCCAACTTCAAAGTATGGCTACACCTTC. Translated, it gives CASSRTGSPTSKYGYTF. Complete variable domain (other parts from reference TRBV7-2 and TRBJ1-2): GAGVSQSPSNKVTEKGKDVELRCDPISGHTALYWYRQSLGQGLEFLIYFQGNSAPDKSGLPSDRFSAERTGGSVSTLTIQRTQQEDSAVYLCASSRTGSPTSKYGYTFGSGTRLTVV.

The rearrangement joins TRBV6-5 to TRBJ1-6; D unresolved. CDR1 is MNHEY, CDR2 SVGAGI, per germline. V was shortened by 6 bases and J by 4 bases, with 10 bases between the two germline ends. This CDR3 comprises 14 residues. CDR3 in DNA: TGTGCCAGCAGCCGACTTAAGTATAATTCACCCCTCCACTTT. Translated: CASSRLKYNSPLHF.

The chain has TRBV7-6 and TRBJ1-1; weak D call: TRBD1 (6 bases). V shed 2 bases and J shed 4 bases, with 14 bases lying between them. This CDR3 region has 15 residues. Germline CDR1 is SGHVS and CDR2 is FNYEAQ. DNA for the CDR3: TGTGCCAGCAGCTTAAATAAGGGGGGGGGCACTGAAGCTTTCTTT. Encoded protein: CASSLNKGGGTEAFF.

J is TRBJ1-1 and V is TRBV18; no definite D call. The germline V gene encodes CDR1 KGHSH and CDR2 LQKENI. V was clipped by 3 bases and J by 0 bases, with 23 bases between them. There are 19 residues in the CDR3. CDR3 DNA sequence: TGTGCCAGCTCACCGGTTCAATTGGCTGGGCTTACGATGAACACTGAAGCTTTCTTT. This translates into CASSPVQLAGLTMNTEAFF.

The gene calls are TRBV5-1 and TRBJ2-1; 10 bases map to TRBD1. V was clipped by 2 bases and J by 5 bases; unmatched bases: 4. The length of the CDR3 is 15 residues. The germline V gene encodes CDR1 SGHRS and CDR2 YFSETQ. Here the CDR3 reads CASSFSGTGDNEQFF. In DNA form, the CDR3 reads TGCGCCAGCAGCTTTTCCGGGACAGGGGACAATGAGCAGTTCTTC.

The V call is TRBV11-2, the J call TRBJ1-1, with D maybe TRBD1 (6 bases). This CDR3 contains 18 residues. V shed 3 bases and J shed 2 bases, with 22 bases lying between them. Germline assignment: CDR1 SGHAT and CDR2 FQNNGV. The CDR3 here is CASSLGVGGGSDNTEAFF. The CDR3 region has the DNA TGTGCCAGCAGCTTGGGGGTCGGGGGGGGCTCAGATAACACTGAAGCTTTCTTT.

The gene calls are TRBV11-2 and TRBJ2-1; 7 bases map to TRBD2. The CDR3 loop spans 15 amino acids. Trimming cost V 2 bases and J 7 bases; bases outside gene matches: 8. The germline V gene has CDR1 SGHAT and CDR2 FQNNGV. CDR3 in DNA: TGTGCCAGCAGCTTACACAGCGGGGCACTGAATGAGCAGTTCTTC. This encodes CASSLHSGALNEQFF. The whole variable domain, filled in from reference TRBV11-2 and TRBJ2-1, reads EAGVAQSPRYKIIEKRQSVAFWCNPISGHATLYWYQQILGQGPKLLIQFQNNGVVDDSQLPKDRFSAERLKGVDSTLKIQPAKLEDSAVYLCASSLHSGALNEQFFGPGTRLTVL.

J is TRBJ1-1 and V is TRBV11-2, with D unclear. Trimming removed 1 base from V and 2 bases from J, with 5 bases in between. This CDR3 region has 13 residues. Per germline, CDR1 SGHAT and CDR2 FQNNGV. CDR3 protein: CASSLGVNTEAFF. The CDR3 nucleotides read TGTGCCAGCAGCTTAGGCGTTAACACTGAAGCTTTCTTT. Filled out from reference TRBV11-2 and TRBJ1-1, the complete variable domain reads EAGVAQSPRYKIIEKRQSVAFWCNPISGHATLYWYQQILGQGPKLLIQFQNNGVVDDSQLPKDRFSAERLKGVDSTLKIQPAKLEDSAVYLCASSLGVNTEAFFGQGTRLTVV.

The sample holds one count of this clone. The chain joins TRBV10-3 to TRBJ2-5; 9 bases agree with TRBD1. Germline CDR1 and CDR2: ENHRY and SYGVKD. The CDR3 length is 15 residues. Trimming removed 5 bases from V and 3 bases from J; junction bases left unmatched: 7. The CDR3 nucleotides read TGTGCCATCAGTTCCGGGACAGGGCAAGAAGAGACCCAGTACTTC. This sequence encodes CAISSGTGQEETQYF.

The V and J genes are TRBV19 and TRBJ2-3; TRBD2 is a possible D gene (5 bases). Germline V gene data show CDR1 as LNHDA and CDR2 as SQIVND (reference sequence). Trimming shortened V by 1 base and J by 0 bases, and 11 bases separated the two germline ends. The CDR3 extends over 16 amino acids. The CDR3 spells CASSIGSGSSTDTQYF. As DNA, the CDR3 is TGTGCCAGTAGTATAGGCTCGGGATCCAGCACAGATACGCAGTATTTT.

The CDR3 spells CATRTGAGYGYTF. The CDR3 DNA sequence: TGTGCCACCCGGACAGGGGCAGGGTATGGCTACACCTTC. The chain employs TRBV27 and TRBJ1-2, with TRBD1 matching over 9 bases. This CDR3 is built from 13 residues. Germline V gene data show CDR1 as MNHEY and CDR2 as SMNVEV (reference sequence). The V segment lost 10 bases and the J segment 5 bases; nucleotides outside the gene matches: 8.

This chain joins TRBV27 and TRBJ2-3, with 7 positions matching TRBD2. This CDR3 spans 12 amino acids. Germline CDR1 reads MNHEY; CDR2 reads SMNVEV (reference sequence). V dropped 2 bases and J dropped 8; count of bases not matched to a gene: 1. CDR3 protein: CASSLRGGTQYF. The CDR3 coding sequence is TGTGCCAGCAGTTTACGCGGGGGTACGCAGTATTTT.

The chain links TRBV4-2 to TRBJ2-3; TRBD2 aligns across 13 bases. The V gene end was trimmed by 7 bases and the J gene end by 3 bases; junction bases not matched to a gene: 16. CDR3 size: 19 residues. The germline CDR1 and CDR2 sequences are LGHNA and YNFKEQ. The CDR3 coding sequence is TGTGCCAGCACGGGTCGACTAGCGGGGGGCTCCGGGGGAACAGATACGCAGTATTTT. It translates to CASTGRLAGGSGGTDTQYF.

The chain couples TRBV5-6 to TRBJ2-7; D may be TRBD2 (5 bases). This CDR3 spans 12 amino acids. V shed 7 bases and J shed 0 bases, with 8 bases lying between them. The germline V gene has CDR1 SGHDT and CDR2 YYEEEE. The CDR3 DNA reads TGTGCCAGCGCCGGGAACTCCTACGAGCAGTACTTC. Translation: CASAGNSYEQYF.